One and the same sample provided the 27 T cell receptor beta chains below, sequenced in a study of blood T cell repertoires in COVID-19. Sequencing was performed with immunoSEQ multiplex PCR; in TCRdb, only in-frame clones are kept and a portion is missing. The table includes hundreds of thousands of clones, 80% to 90% detected once. Sequencing was performed on PBMCs or T cells enriched from blood (not recorded which). Receptor source: a woman aged 50 to 60 who had been exposed to COVID-19.

This clone was seen just once. The V call is TRBV29-1, the J call TRBJ1-1, with D unresolved. Germline CDR1 reads SQVTM; CDR2 reads ANQGSEA. The CDR3 totals 12 residues. Trimming took off 4 bases at V and 1 base at J, with 7 bases between the two ends. As DNA, the CDR3 is TGCAGCGTTGTGTTGGCGAACACTGAAGCTTTCTTT. Protein product: CSVVLANTEAFF.

CDR3: CASSRGTSGGEETQYF. The DNA for the CDR3 is TGCGCCAGCAGCCGCGGGACTAGCGGGGGAGAGGAGACCCAGTACTTC. The chain is built from TRBV5-1 and TRBJ2-5; 14 positions agree with TRBD2. With 4 bases clipped from V and 5 bases from J, the junction kept 7 bases outside the gene matches. The CDR3 totals 16 residues. Germline V gives CDR1 SGHRS, CDR2 YFSETQ.

The genes are TRBV7-9 and TRBJ1-1; TRBD1 is a possible D gene (6 bases). Germline CDR1 SEHNR, CDR2 FQNEAQ (reference sequence). Between the trimmed V and J ends, which lost 7 bases and 4 bases, there was a span of 10 bases. The CDR3 sequence is 12 residues long. The CDR3 nucleotides are TGTGCCAGCAACAGGGTTTCCACTGAAGCTTTCTTT. Its translation: CASNRVSTEAFF.

The gene calls are TRBV19 and TRBJ1-4; 8 bases map to TRBD1. Losses at the gene ends were 1 base for V and 7 bases for J; bases not matched to a gene: 2. The CDR3 extends over 14 amino acids. Germline V lookup: CDR1 LNHDA, CDR2 SQIVND (reference sequence). In DNA, the CDR3 is TGTGCCAGTAGTATAGCAGGGGGCGGTGAAAAACTGTTTTTT. Protein product: CASSIAGGGEKLFF.

This rearrangement joins TRBV6-5 to TRBJ1-2, with D perhaps matching TRBD1 (5 bases). V dropped 4 bases and J dropped 9 bases, with 15 bases sitting between them. Germline V CDR1 and CDR2: MNHEY, SVGAGI. The CDR3 contains 13 residues. The CDR3 bases are TGTGCCAGCAGTTCCCTGACAGTTTCGCGCTACACCTTC. The encoded protein is CASSSLTVSRYTF.

The rearrangement links TRBV5-1 to TRBJ1-1; D gene uncertain. Trimming shortened V by 2 bases and J by 2 bases, and 13 bases separated the two germline ends. The CDR3 is made up of 15 amino acids. Germline CDR1 and CDR2: SGHRS and YFSETQ. The CDR3 sequence: CASSLNTAGNTEAFF. The CDR3 DNA follows: TGCGCCAGCAGCTTAAACACAGCGGGTAACACTGAAGCTTTCTTT.

This rearrangement joins TRBV19 to TRBJ1-6, with 8 nucleotides matching TRBD1. The J segment lost 7 bases and the V segment lost 10 bases, leaving 6 bases of the junction unmatched. CDR3 length: 13 residues. Germline CDR1 is LNHDA and CDR2 is SQIVND (reference sequence). This CDR3 reads CATGQGFNSPLHF. DNA for the CDR3: TGTGCCACCGGACAGGGTTTCAATTCACCCCTCCACTTT.

This chain connects TRBV19 to TRBJ1-1, with D possibly being TRBD1 (6 bases). Germline CDR1 reads LNHDA; CDR2 reads SQIVND (reference sequence). The CDR3 loop spans 13 amino acids. Trimming took 10 bases from V and 0 from J, leaving 12 bases between them. The CDR3 loop is CATDQGLNTEAFF. CDR3 DNA: TGTGCCACGGATCAGGGGCTGAACACTGAAGCTTTCTTT.

Regarding this clone: The sample has other DNA sequences that encode this CDR3 too. The chain links TRBV7-3 to TRBJ1-3; D is ambiguous. The ends were cut back, 3 bases at V and 4 bases at J, with 7 bases in the middle. Germline loops: CDR1 SGHTA, CDR2 FQGTGA. This CDR3 region has 13 residues. CDR3 bases: TGTGCCAGCAGCTTTTCCGGGGGAAACACCATATATTTT. This gives the protein CASSFSGGNTIYF.

The V call is TRBV5-6, the J call TRBJ2-2; D perhaps matches TRBD1 (5 bases). The CDR3 length is 15 residues. Deletions cut 2 bases from V and 0 bases from J, with 8 bases between. CDR1 and CDR2 (germline): SGHDT, YYEEEE. This CDR3 reads CASSFPGTNTGELFF. The DNA of the CDR3 is TGTGCCAGCAGCTTTCCAGGGACGAACACCGGGGAGCTGTTTTTT.

This chain links TRBV29-1 with TRBJ1-4, with a possible D match to TRBD1 (5 bases). Trimming pared 6 bases from V and 13 bases from J, leaving 15 bases between. Germline V gives CDR1 SQVTM, CDR2 ANQGSEA. The CDR3 covers 11 residues. CDR3 sequence reads: CSVALLGGLFF. The CDR3 DNA reads as TGCAGCGTCGCGTTACTCGGGGGACTGTTTTTT. Based on the CDR3 plus reference TRBV29-1 and TRBJ1-4, the full variable domain is SAVISQKPSRDICQRGTSLTIQCQVDSQVTMMFWYRQQPGQSLTLIATANQGSEATYESGFVIDKFPISRPNLTFSTLTVSNMSPEDSSIYLCSVALLGGLFFGSGTQLSVL.

This clone was found a few times. V usage is TRBV6-1 and J usage is TRBJ2-1; 8 nucleotides agree with TRBD1. The germline CDR1 and CDR2 sequences are MNHNS and SASEGT. The CDR3 loop spans 16 amino acids. The ends lost 4 bases at V and 6 bases at J; junction bases unmatched: 11. The CDR3 loop is CASSGAQGAVGNEQFF. In nucleotides, the CDR3 is TGTGCCAGCAGTGGAGCTCAGGGGGCCGTTGGCAATGAGCAGTTCTTC.

The gene calls are TRBV30 and TRBJ1-2; D is unclear. This CDR3 contains 14 residues. V lost 0 bases and J 7 bases, leaving 15 bases between the germline ends. Germline V CDR1 and CDR2: GTSNPN, SVGIG (reference sequence). The CDR3 bases are TGTGCCTGGAGTGTAGCTAGGCGGGAAAGTGGCTACACCTTC. Protein sequence: CAWSVARRESGYTF.

Comment on this clone: At the DNA level, this CDR3 is encoded by other sequences in the same sample as well. The chain is built from TRBV27 and TRBJ1-5, with D possibly matching TRBD1 (5 bases). The V gene's germline CDR1 is MNHEY and CDR2 SMNVEV (reference sequence). The CDR3 runs 13 residues. The V gene lost 5 bases and the J gene lost 4 bases, with 9 bases spanning the gap. CDR3 coding DNA: TGTGCCAGCAGTCTTGCAGGGAATCAGCCCCAGCATTTT. Its translation: CASSLAGNQPQHF.

The rearrangement uses TRBV4-3 and TRBJ2-5; 8 bases match TRBD2. V shed 1 base and J 2 bases; nucleotides not matched to a gene: 6. The CDR3 runs to 16 residues. CDR1 is LGHNA and CDR2 is YSLEER in the germline V gene. The CDR3 region is CASSQALGTRQETQYF. The CDR3 DNA is TGCGCCAGCAGCCAAGCTCTCGGGACTAGGCAAGAGACCCAGTACTTC.

V and J are TRBV10-3 and TRBJ1-1, with a possible D match to TRBD1 (6 bases). The V and J ends lost 10 bases and 0 bases respectively, with 12 bases between them. The CDR3 totals 13 residues. From germline, CDR1 is ENHRY and CDR2 SYGVKD. The chain's CDR3 is CATRTELNTEAFF. CDR3 nucleotide sequence: TGTGCCACTAGGACAGAATTGAACACTGAAGCTTTCTTT.

The chain is built from TRBV18 and TRBJ1-1; 9 bases are a match to TRBD1. The CDR3 extends over 14 amino acids. V shed 3 bases, J shed 11 bases, and the junction held 10 bases outside the gene matches. The germline CDR1 and CDR2 sequences are KGHSH and LQKENI. The DNA for the CDR3 is TGTGCCAGCTCACCGCCTTATTGGACAGGGGTTGCTTTCTTT. It yields the protein CASSPPYWTGVAFF.

The rearrangement uses TRBV5-6 and TRBJ2-7, with D tentatively TRBD1 (6 bases). This CDR3 is 15 amino acids long. Trimming left V 0 bases short and J 3 bases short, with 13 bases between. Germline CDR1 reads SGHDT; CDR2 reads YYEEEE. The CDR3 coding sequence is TGTGCCAGCAGCTTGGCGGCCAGGGGCCGCTACGAGCAGTACTTC. Its translation is CASSLAARGRYEQYF.

Points on this clone: A much larger clone lies one base from this, so it may be a read error. The same CDR3 is also encoded by other DNA sequences in this sample. The chain recombines TRBV2 with TRBJ2-1, with 10 bases lining up with TRBD2. The CDR3 spans 15 residues. Trimming at V came to 6 bases and at J to 1 base, leaving 3 bases not matched to a gene. Germline V gene sequence: CDR1 SNHLY, CDR2 FYNNEI. This CDR3 is CASSDSGGSYNEQFF. The CDR3 DNA reads as TGTGCCAGCAGCGATAGCGGGGGGTCCTACAATGAGCAGTTCTTC.

With respect to this clone: A junction end diverges from the germline sequence, so it may reflect a read error. Other DNA sequences in this sample translate to the same CDR3. V is TRBV18 and J is TRBJ1-3, with D perhaps TRBD1 (6 bases). The CDR3 is 16 amino acids. Germline-derived CDR1 and CDR2 are KGHSH and LQKENI. This CDR3 reads CASSPPTGFSGNTIYF. In DNA form, the CDR3 reads TGTGCCAGCTCCCCACCGACAGGATTCTCTGGAAACACCATATATTTT.

CDR3 DNA: TGTGCCAGCAGCGCCCAGACAGAGAACACTGAAGCTTTCTTT. Its protein product is CASSAQTENTEAFF. This chain joins TRBV9 and TRBJ1-1; possible D gene TRBD1, 5 bases. CDR3 length: 14 amino acids. Trimming removed 3 bases at V and 1 base at J, with 10 bases between. CDR1 is SGDLS and CDR2 is YYNGEE in the germline V gene.

CDR3 coding DNA: TGTGCCAGCAGCCAAGGCCGCGCCACCTTGGATACGCAGTATTTT. The encoded protein is CASSQGRATLDTQYF. This chain connects TRBV3-1 (or the pseudogene TRBV3-2) to TRBJ2-3, with D hard to call. V was trimmed by 1 base and J by 6 bases, leaving 14 bases between them. This CDR3 contains 15 residues. In germline, CDR1 is LGHDT, CDR2 YNNKEL (reference sequence).

J is TRBJ1-2 and V is TRBV7-2; possibly TRBD1 for D (6 bases). Germline loops: CDR1 SGHTA, CDR2 FQGNSA. V was shortened by 0 bases and J by 8 bases, with 7 bases between the two germline ends. The CDR3 runs to 12 residues. CDR3 residues: CASSLATGGYTF. The CDR3 nucleotides are TGTGCCAGCAGCTTAGCCACAGGGGGCTACACCTTC.

The rearrangement uses TRBV3-1 (or the pseudogene TRBV3-2) and TRBJ2-5, with a possible D match to TRBD1 (7 bases). This CDR3 is built from 16 residues. CDR1 LGHDT and CDR2 YNNKEL come from the germline V gene (reference sequence). V lost 4 bases, J lost 5 bases, and 20 bases lay in between. CDR3: CASSLQGGPSAETQYF. In DNA form, the CDR3 reads TGTGCCAGCAGCCTTCAGGGGGGTCCTAGCGCTGAGACCCAGTACTTC.

J is TRBJ1-5 and V is TRBV5-1; the D gene is possibly TRBD1 (5 bases). Germline assignment: CDR1 SGHRS and CDR2 YFSETQ. The ends were cut back, 0 bases at V and 0 bases at J, with 7 bases in the middle. The CDR3 contains 15 residues. CDR3 in DNA: TGCGCCAGCAGCTTGGCAGGGAATAGCAATCAGCCCCAGCATTTT. Translating gives CASSLAGNSNQPQHF.

This chain connects TRBV21-1 to TRBJ2-6; the table's D call TRBD2 went unverified against the DNA. TRBV21-1 is classified as a pseudogene. The length of the CDR3 is 17 residues. CDR3 protein: CASTSITPGSGANVLTF. For the CDR3, the DNA is TGTGCCAGCACCTCGATTACCCCCGGCTCTGGGGCCAACGTCCTGACTTTC.

The chain has TRBV6-2 or TRBV6-3 and TRBJ1-1; no clear D. CDR3 size: 14 residues. Deletions cut 6 bases from V and 1 base from J, with 12 bases between. Germline CDR1 is MNHEY and CDR2 is SVGEGT. The DNA for the CDR3 is TGTGCCAGCAGCTATGGACTCCCGAACACTGAAGCTTTCTTT. Protein: CASSYGLPNTEAFF.